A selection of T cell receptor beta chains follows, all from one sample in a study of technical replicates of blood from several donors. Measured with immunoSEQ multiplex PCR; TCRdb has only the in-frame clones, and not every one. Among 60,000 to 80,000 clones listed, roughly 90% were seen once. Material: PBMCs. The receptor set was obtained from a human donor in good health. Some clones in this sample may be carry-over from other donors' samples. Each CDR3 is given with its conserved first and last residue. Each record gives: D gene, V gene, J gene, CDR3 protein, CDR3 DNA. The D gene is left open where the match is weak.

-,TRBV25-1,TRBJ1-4,CASRPQRWEKLFF,TGTGCCAGCAGACCCCAGAGGTGGGAAAAACTGTTTTTT
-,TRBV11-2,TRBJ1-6,CASSPWEGGNSPLHF,TGTGCCAGCAGCCCCTGGGAGGGTGGGAATTCACCCCTCCACTTT
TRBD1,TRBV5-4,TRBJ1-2,CASSFPGQGDNGYTF,TGTGCCAGCAGCTTCCCCGGACAGGGGGATAATGGCTACACCTTC
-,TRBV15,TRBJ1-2,CATGLQGTLRGYTF,TGTGCCACCGGCCTGCAGGGTACCCTGAGGGGCTACACCTTC
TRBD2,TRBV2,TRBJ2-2,CASTVDSGSNAGELFF,TGTGCCAGCACGGTCGATAGCGGGTCTAATGCCGGGGAGCTGTTTTTT
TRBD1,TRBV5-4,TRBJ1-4,CASRRQGGNDEKLFF,TGTGCCAGCAGGCGACAGGGGGGGAACGATGAAAAACTGTTTTTT
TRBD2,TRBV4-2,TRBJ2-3,CASSQDWAGGGSDTQYF,TGTGCCAGCAGCCAAGATTGGGCGGGCGGGGGGTCCGATACGCAGTATTTT
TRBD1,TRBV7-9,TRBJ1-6,CASSLVTGQGVSPLHF,TGTGCCAGCAGCTTAGTTACGGGACAGGGGGTTTCACCCCTCCACTTT
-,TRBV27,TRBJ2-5,CASSLSTGTGVITQYF,TGTGCCAGCAGTTTATCTACCGGGACGGGGGTTATTACCCAGTACTTC
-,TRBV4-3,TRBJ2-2,CASSQVFGRAGELFF,TGCGCCAGCAGCCAAGTTTTTGGAAGAGCGGGGGAGCTGTTTTTT